This T cell receptor beta chain was identified during a study of blood T cells in healthy people across ages. Regarding the study as a whole: Older age went with lower TCR beta diversity per million T cells, in a roughly linear way.

Through a sample-barcoded 5' primer and a J-beta primer mix, a second PCR was run for roughly 7 to 11 cycles. Using its own MiXCR run on the 5' RACE reads, TCRdb lists one record per CDR3 protein. This sample yields about 640,000 distinct CDR3 sequences, of which around 54% are seen a single time; 30% to 40% belongs to the top ten. The CDR3 consists of 14 residues. The germline V gene encodes CDR1 DFQATT and CDR2 SNEGSKA (reference sequence). With respect to this clonotype: Antigen unknown. Compared with germline, one end of the junction differs, possibly owing to a read error.

The receptor was derived from a man aged 60 to 75 in good health. The sequenced sample was blood. The chain employs TRBV20-1 and TRBJ1-6; D is unclear. The CDR3 DNA reads TGCAGTGCTAGAGAGTCAGCGGGGAGTTCACTCCTCCACTTT. Translating gives CSARESAGSSLLHF.